This TCR beta chain was captured by sequencing in a study of tumor-infiltrating lymphocytes in primary liver carcinoma. General study findings and limits: Appearing in all five tumor regions was true of only about 8-25% of top clones.

As concerns this clonotype: The antigen is undetermined. Relative to the germline gene, one junction end is altered; a read error may explain this.

The CDR3 runs 19 residues. Looked up from germline, CDR1 is LGHNA and CDR2 is YSLEER. Co-extraction of both nucleic acids (RNA and DNA) used 20-30 mg of unsorted bulk tissue. Patients' primary liver carcinoma was surgically resected. Making TCR beta cDNA involved 400 to 600 ng total RNA and a constant-region primer. Employing slightly modified ARM-PCR, three nested multiplex PCR rounds were run, and these gave rise to the TCR beta libraries. Rounds one and two of PCR, each of about 10 cycles, were primed with TRBV1-TRBV30 forward primers and a C-beta reverse primer. TCRdb re-derived calls from the multiplex PCR reads in MiXCR, one entry per CDR3 protein. The table lists some 20,000 distinct CDR3 sequences, 79% of them singletons, with 40% in the top ten.

The rearrangement links TRBV4-3 to TRBJ2-2, with 12 bases fitting TRBD2. This receptor was taken from a woman aged 30 to 39 with primary liver carcinoma and hepatitis B virus infection. The sample comprised liver tumor tissue from sampling region 4. The subset here: tumor region T4, right-lateral pole. CDR3: CASNVLAGGPRSNTGELFF. CDR3 in DNA: TGCGCCAGCAACGTGCTAGCGGGAGGGCCCCGTTCGAACACCGGTGAGCTGTTTTTT.